In this sample, the clone carrying this TCR beta chain turned up once. Its antigen remains unknown. The repertoire was sequenced with immunoSEQ multiplex PCR; TCRdb's copy has only in-frame clones and lacks some. The top ten clones hold 0.37% of a sample with approximately 2,000,000 clones, under 95% of them seen once. Germline-derived CDR1 and CDR2 are MDHEN and SYDVKM. The CDR3 has 14 residues. The V end was cut by 6 bases, the J end by 4 bases, with 16 bases between. These data come from a study of shared clonotypes between healthy human individuals. Whole-study results and caveats: In the sorted subsets, rarefaction showed sequencing was incomplete despite large depth.

The sample consisted of naive CD4+ T cells from PBMCs. The subset was: CD45RA+ positively selected. The clonotype was recovered from a man aged 18 to 29 in good health. Some clones in this sample may be carry-over from other donors' samples. The chain employs TRBV28 and TRBJ2-7; D remains ambiguous. CDR3 nucleotides: TGTGCCAGCAGGATCAACGGACGGATATACGAGCAGTACTTC. Translation gives CASRINGRIYEQYF.